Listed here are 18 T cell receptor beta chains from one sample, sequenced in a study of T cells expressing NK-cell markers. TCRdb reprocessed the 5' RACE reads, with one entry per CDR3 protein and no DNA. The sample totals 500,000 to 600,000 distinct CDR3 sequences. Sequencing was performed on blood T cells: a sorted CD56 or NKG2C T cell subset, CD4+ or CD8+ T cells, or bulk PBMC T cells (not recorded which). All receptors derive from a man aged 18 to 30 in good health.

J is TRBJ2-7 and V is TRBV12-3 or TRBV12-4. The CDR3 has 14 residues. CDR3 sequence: CASSPLRESHEQYF.

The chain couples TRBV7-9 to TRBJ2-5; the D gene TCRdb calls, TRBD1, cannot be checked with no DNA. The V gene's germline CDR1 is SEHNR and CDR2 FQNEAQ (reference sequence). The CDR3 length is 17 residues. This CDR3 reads CASSSNLETGGIETQYF.

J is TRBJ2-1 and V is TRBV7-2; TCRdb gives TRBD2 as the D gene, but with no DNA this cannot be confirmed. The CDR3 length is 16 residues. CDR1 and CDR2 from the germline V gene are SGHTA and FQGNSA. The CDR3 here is CASSAGGQRPYNEQFF.

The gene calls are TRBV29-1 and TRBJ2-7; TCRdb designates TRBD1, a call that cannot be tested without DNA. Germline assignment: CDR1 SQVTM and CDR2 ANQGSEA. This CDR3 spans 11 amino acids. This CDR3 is CSVRQDDEQYF.

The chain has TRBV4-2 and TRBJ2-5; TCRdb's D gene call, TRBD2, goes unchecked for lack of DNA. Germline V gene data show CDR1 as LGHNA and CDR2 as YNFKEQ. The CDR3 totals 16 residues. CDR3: CASSRGLAGGKGTQYF.

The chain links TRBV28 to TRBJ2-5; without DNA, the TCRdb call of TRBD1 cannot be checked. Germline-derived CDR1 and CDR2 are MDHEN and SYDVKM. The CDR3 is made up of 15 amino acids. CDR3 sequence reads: CASSSRDRGEETQYF.

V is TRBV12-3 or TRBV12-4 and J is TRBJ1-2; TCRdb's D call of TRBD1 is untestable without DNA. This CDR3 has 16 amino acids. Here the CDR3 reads CASSLIPQGANYGYTF.

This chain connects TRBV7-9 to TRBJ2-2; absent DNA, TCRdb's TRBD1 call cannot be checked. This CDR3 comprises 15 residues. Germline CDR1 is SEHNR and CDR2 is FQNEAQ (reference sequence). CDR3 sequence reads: CASSPPRLSTGELFF.

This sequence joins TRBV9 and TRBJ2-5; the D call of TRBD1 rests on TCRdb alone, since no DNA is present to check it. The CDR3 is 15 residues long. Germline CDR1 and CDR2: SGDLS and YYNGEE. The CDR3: CASSVGTGLQETQYF.

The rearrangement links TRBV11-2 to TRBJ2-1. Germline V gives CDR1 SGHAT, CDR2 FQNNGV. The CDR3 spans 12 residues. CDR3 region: CASSARYNEQFF.

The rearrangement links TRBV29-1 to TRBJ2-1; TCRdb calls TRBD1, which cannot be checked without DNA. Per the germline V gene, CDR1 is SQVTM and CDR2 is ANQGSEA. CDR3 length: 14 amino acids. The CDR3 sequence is CSAEGGSAYNEQFF.

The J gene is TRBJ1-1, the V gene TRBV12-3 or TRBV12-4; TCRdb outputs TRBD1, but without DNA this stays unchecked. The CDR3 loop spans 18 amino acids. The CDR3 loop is CASSFARGVSSRNTEAFF.

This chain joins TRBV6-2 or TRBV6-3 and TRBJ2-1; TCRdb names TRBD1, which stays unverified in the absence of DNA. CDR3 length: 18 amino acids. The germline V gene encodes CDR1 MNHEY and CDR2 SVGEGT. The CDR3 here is CASRPDRGRSGNYNEQFF.

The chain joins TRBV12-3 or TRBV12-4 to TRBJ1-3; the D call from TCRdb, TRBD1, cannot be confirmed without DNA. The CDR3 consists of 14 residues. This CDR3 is CATTRDSSGNTIYF.

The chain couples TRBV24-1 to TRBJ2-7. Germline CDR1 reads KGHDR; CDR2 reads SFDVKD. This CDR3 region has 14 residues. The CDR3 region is CATSERGESYEQYF.

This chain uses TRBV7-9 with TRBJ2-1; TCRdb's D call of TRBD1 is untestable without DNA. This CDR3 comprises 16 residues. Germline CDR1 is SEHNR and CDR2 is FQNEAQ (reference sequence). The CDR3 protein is CASSPGTGGVYNEQFF.

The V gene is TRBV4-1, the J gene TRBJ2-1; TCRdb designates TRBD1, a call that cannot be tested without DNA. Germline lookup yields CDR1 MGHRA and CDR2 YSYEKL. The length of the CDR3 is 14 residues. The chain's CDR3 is CASSQGRDHNEQFF.

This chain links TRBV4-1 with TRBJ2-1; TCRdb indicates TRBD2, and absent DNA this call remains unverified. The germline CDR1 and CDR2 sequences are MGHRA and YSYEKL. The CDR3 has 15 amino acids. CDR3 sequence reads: CASSQGSSGYNEQFF.